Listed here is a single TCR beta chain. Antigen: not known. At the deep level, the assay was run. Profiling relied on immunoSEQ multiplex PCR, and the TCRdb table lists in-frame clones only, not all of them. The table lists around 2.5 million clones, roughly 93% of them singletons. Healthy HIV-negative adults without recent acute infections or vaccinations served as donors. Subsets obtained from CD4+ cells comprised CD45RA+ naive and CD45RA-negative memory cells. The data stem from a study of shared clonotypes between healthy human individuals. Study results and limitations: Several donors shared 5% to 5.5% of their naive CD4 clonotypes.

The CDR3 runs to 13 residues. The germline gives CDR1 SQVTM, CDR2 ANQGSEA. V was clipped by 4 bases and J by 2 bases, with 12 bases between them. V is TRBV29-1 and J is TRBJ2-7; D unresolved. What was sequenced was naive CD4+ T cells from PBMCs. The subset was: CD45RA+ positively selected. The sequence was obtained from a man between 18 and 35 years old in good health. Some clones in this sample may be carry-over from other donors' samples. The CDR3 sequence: CSVVQVDTYEQYF. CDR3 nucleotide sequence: TGCAGCGTTGTTCAGGTGGATACCTACGAGCAGTACTTC.